The sequence of this TCR beta chain was determined in a study of T cells in Graves' hyperthyroidism and ophthalmopathy. Study conclusions and caveats: Classification by a 13 V-J model distinguished ophthalmopathy from stable hyperthyroidism. Among thyroid clonotypes expanded above 0.001, most also appeared in blood.

The V and J ends lost 6 bases and 2 bases, in that order; junction bases with no gene match: 8. The CDR3 is 15 amino acids. The germline V gene has CDR1 SEHNR and CDR2 FQNEAQ (reference sequence). Amplified TCR beta CDR3 regions derived from RNA transcripts. With the HTBI primer set, the TCR CDR3 went through a first round of RT-PCR. TCRdb itself ran the multiplex PCR reads through MiXCR, one entry per CDR3 protein. The sample includes roughly 580,000 distinct CDR3 sequences, 46% seen only once; the top ten take about 8.2%. This clonotype was recorded only once. No antigen is known for it. No progression to ophthalmopathy during 18 months of follow-up defined stable disease. Hyperthyroidism had been newly diagnosed in patients aged 18 to 65, and its duration was under 2 months.

This chain connects TRBV7-9 to TRBJ2-7; TRBD2 agrees at 9 bases. This TCR derives from a woman between 18 and 30 years old with Graves' hyperthyroidism. Input material: peripheral blood or thyroid tissue (not recorded which). In DNA, the CDR3 is TGTGCCAGCAGTCCCGGACTAGCGAGCACCTACGAGCAGTACTTC. Its protein product is CASSPGLASTYEQYF.